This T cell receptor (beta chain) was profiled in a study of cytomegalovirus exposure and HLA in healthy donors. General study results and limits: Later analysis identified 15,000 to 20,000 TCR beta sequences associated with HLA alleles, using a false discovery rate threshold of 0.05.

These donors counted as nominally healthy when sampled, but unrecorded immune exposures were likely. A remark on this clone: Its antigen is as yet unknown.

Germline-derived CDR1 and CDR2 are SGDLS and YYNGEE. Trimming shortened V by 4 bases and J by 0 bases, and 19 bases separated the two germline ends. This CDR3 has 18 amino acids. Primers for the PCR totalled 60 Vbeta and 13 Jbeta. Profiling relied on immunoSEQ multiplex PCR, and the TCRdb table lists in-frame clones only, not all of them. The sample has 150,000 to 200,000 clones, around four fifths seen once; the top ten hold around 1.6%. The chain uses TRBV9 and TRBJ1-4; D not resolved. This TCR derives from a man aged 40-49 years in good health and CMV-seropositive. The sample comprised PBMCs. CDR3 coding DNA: TGTGCCAGCAGCCCCGGAAATGGGCCCGCTGCAACTAATGAAAAACTGTTTTTT. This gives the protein CASSPGNGPAATNEKLFF.